Below are 12 T cell receptor beta chains sequenced from a single sample in a study of T cells in Graves' hyperthyroidism and ophthalmopathy. Amplification of TCR beta CDR3 regions used RNA as the template. HTBI primers were the set used in a first-round RT-PCR of the TCR CDR3. TCRdb independently ran MiXCR on the multiplex PCR reads; one entry per CDR3 protein. Of roughly 380,000 distinct CDR3 sequences listed, around 15% are singletons. Sample: blood. The receptor source for this set is a woman aged 18-35 years with Graves' hyperthyroidism.

The V and J genes are TRBV18 and TRBJ2-7; a weak D match, TRBD1 (7 bases). Trimming left V 2 bases short and J 4 bases short, with 18 bases between. The CDR3 consists of 16 residues. Germline V CDR1 and CDR2: KGHSH, LQKENI. This chain's CDR3 is CASSPGPQGTGYEQYF. In nucleotides, the CDR3 is TGTGCCAGCTCACCAGGTCCACAGGGGACTGGGTACGAGCAGTACTTC.

A few counts support this clonotype. The V call is TRBV6-1, the J call TRBJ1-3; unclear D gene. Germline V gene data show CDR1 as MNHNS and CDR2 as SASEGT. The CDR3 has 15 amino acids. V dropped 6 bases and J dropped 0 bases, with 12 bases sitting between them. CDR3 residues: CASRAVGRSGNTIYF. The DNA of the CDR3 is TGTGCCAGCAGGGCTGTAGGCCGCTCTGGAAACACCATATATTTT.

In the case of this clonotype: This sequence may be a read error, since a much larger clone differs from it by one base. The rearrangement joins TRBV12-3 or TRBV12-4 to TRBJ2-1, with 10 bases identical to TRBD1. The assigned J gene may be wrong: the sequence end matches TRBJ2-7 better. The CDR3 totals 16 residues. The CDR3 sequence: CAIQKTGQGSYNEQYF. In DNA form, the CDR3 reads TGTGCCATCCAAAAGACGGGACAGGGGTCCTACAATGAGCAGTACTTC.

As regards this clonotype: A much larger clone is a single base away; this may be a read error. The chain uses TRBV7-8 and TRBJ2-7; 9 bases are shared with TRBD1. This CDR3 comprises 18 residues. Germline loops: CDR1 SGHVS, CDR2 FQNEAQ. Unmatched junction bases numbered 15, after V lost 4 bases and J lost 2 bases. CDR3 DNA: TGTGCCAGCAGCTACACATGGAGAGGGACAGGGTCAACCTACGAGCAGTACTTC. It yields the protein CASSYTWRGTGSTYEQYF.

The chain combines TRBV6-1 with TRBJ2-1; TRBD2 matches at 11 bases. J lost 2 bases, V lost 4 bases, and 4 bases had no gene match. Germline values: CDR1 MNHNS, CDR2 SASEGT. This CDR3 is 16 amino acids long. This chain's CDR3 is CASSVLAGGPYNEQFF. CDR3 coding DNA: TGTGCCAGCAGTGTCTTAGCGGGAGGGCCCTACAATGAGCAGTTCTTC.

This clonotype turned up a few times. The chain carries TRBV7-9 and TRBJ1-2, with D perhaps matching TRBD1 (6 bases). Trimming stripped 5 bases from V and 3 bases from J, with 22 bases between. The germline V gene encodes CDR1 SEHNR and CDR2 FQNEAQ (reference sequence). The CDR3 sequence is 17 residues long. The CDR3 bases are TGTGCCAGCAGCCCCGCCACCCTCGGGGGGCGCGACTATGGCTACACCTTC. Its protein is CASSPATLGGRDYGYTF.

This clonotype was seen many times. CDR3 nucleotides: TGTGCCAGCTATCACGACAGCCGCTCCTACAATGAGCAGTTCTTC. Protein product: CASYHDSRSYNEQFF. The chain is built from TRBV7-2 and TRBJ2-1; a weak D match, TRBD1 (5 bases). Trimming took off 8 bases at V and 0 bases at J, with 14 bases between the two ends. The CDR3 covers 15 residues. CDR1 and CDR2 (germline): SGHTA, FQGNSA. The full variable domain, its missing parts supplied by reference TRBV7-2 and TRBJ2-1, is GAGVSQSPSNKVTEKGKDVELRCDPISGHTALYWYRQSLGQGLEFLIYFQGNSAPDKSGLPSDRFSAERTGGSVSTLTIQRTQQEDSAVYLCASYHDSRSYNEQFFGPGTRLTVL.

This clonotype has a count of ten or more. The chain recombines TRBV24-1 with TRBJ2-1, with 8 positions matching TRBD2. CDR1 and CDR2 (germline): KGHDR, SFDVKD. The CDR3 totals 16 residues. J was trimmed by 3 bases and V by 1 base; bases with no gene match: 4. The CDR3 bases are TGTGCCACCAGTGATTTTTCCCTAGCGGGCTACAATGAGCAGTTCTTC. This encodes CATSDFSLAGYNEQFF.

A few counts support this clonotype. The gene calls are TRBV2 and TRBJ1-1; TRBD1 matches 12 bases. From germline, CDR1 is SNHLY and CDR2 FYNNEI. The CDR3 is 15 residues long. The ends lost 10 bases at V and 4 bases at J; junction bases unmatched: 10. The CDR3 bases are TGTGCCAACAGGGATGGGACAGGGGGCCGCACTGAAGCTTTCTTT. Translating it yields CANRDGTGGRTEAFF.

This clonotype was observed many times. This chain joins TRBV30 and TRBJ1-4; tentatively, D is TRBD1 (6 bases). Germline assignment: CDR1 GTSNPN and CDR2 SVGIG (reference sequence). V was clipped by 2 bases and J by 5 bases, with 15 bases between them. The CDR3 runs 15 residues. The CDR3 nucleotides read TGTGCCTGGAGTCGGATCGGGGGCCTGAATGAAAAACTGTTTTTT. Its protein is CAWSRIGGLNEKLFF.

This clonotype was seen at least ten times. The rearrangement uses TRBV15 and TRBJ2-1; D gene unclear. The CDR3 has 16 residues. V gave up 0 bases and J gave up 5 bases, with 14 bases separating them. The germline V gene has CDR1 LNHNV and CDR2 YYDKDF (reference sequence). The CDR3 DNA follows: TGTGCCACCAGCAGAGATTTAAGGGTTGGAAACAATGAGCAGTTCTTC. The encoded protein is CATSRDLRVGNNEQFF. Complete variable domain (other parts from reference TRBV15 and TRBJ2-1): DAMVIQNPRYQVTQFGKPVTLSCSQTLNHNVMYWYQQKSSQAPKLLFHYYDKDFNNEADTPDNFQSRRPNTSFCFLDIRSPGLGDTAMYLCATSRDLRVGNNEQFFGPGTRLTVL.

This clonotype was observed many times. The chain employs TRBV20-1 and TRBJ2-4; 8 nucleotides line up with TRBD2. This CDR3 comprises 15 residues. Germline-derived CDR1 and CDR2 are DFQATT and SNEGSKA (reference sequence). The V gene end was trimmed by 3 bases and the J gene end by 1 base; junction bases not matched to a gene: 5. CDR3 sequence: CSASRAGAAKNIQYF. The CDR3 DNA is TGCAGTGCTAGTAGAGCGGGAGCGGCCAAAAACATTCAGTACTTC.